This passage covers 21 T cell receptor beta chains from one sample sequenced in a study of PD-1 blockade in classical Hodgkin lymphoma. Libraries were prepared by immunoSEQ multiplex PCR; TCRdb keeps only in-frame clonotypes and omits some of them. Among approximately 65,000 clones listed, 90% to 95% were seen once. Noted time point: cycle 4 day 1 (C4D1), after 6 weeks of nivolumab. Brentuximab vedotin exposure varied among the patients, all of whom had relapsed after autologous stem cell transplantation. The sample consisted of peripheral blood mononuclear cells (PBMCs), taken before the fourth cycle of nivolumab. The source of these receptors is a human donor with classical Hodgkin lymphoma.

The gene calls are TRBV28 and TRBJ2-2, with TRBD1 identical over 7 bases. Germline CDR1 and CDR2: MDHEN and SYDVKM. The CDR3 totals 17 residues. V shed 10 bases and J 0 bases; nucleotides not matched to a gene: 14. In DNA, the CDR3 is TGTGCCACCCAGCAGGGACCCGGGACAGCGAACACCGGGGAGCTGTTTTTT. Residues: CATQQGPGTANTGELFF.

The chain carries TRBV13 and TRBJ1-2, with D perhaps matching TRBD1 (5 bases). Germline values: CDR1 PRHDT, CDR2 FYEKMQ (reference sequence). Trimming took off 4 bases at V and 2 bases at J, with 14 bases between the two ends. This CDR3 spans 15 amino acids. DNA for the CDR3: TGTGCCAGCAGCTCCAGACAGACCACAAACTATGGCTACACCTTC. It specifies CASSSRQTTNYGYTF.

Notes on this clone: This same CDR3 is encoded by further DNA sequences in the sample. V and J are TRBV5-1 and TRBJ2-3; no clear D. CDR1 and CDR2 from the germline V gene are SGHRS and YFSETQ. CDR3 length equals 12 residues. Trimming left V 2 bases short and J 3 bases short, with 4 bases between. The CDR3 DNA reads as TGCGCCAGCAGCTTCTCGACAGATACGCAGTATTTT. This translates into CASSFSTDTQYF.

The chain recombines TRBV27 with TRBJ2-5, with no clear D. Germline V CDR1 and CDR2: MNHEY, SMNVEV (reference sequence). This CDR3 region has 13 residues. V dropped 8 bases and J dropped 2 bases, with 12 bases sitting between them. The CDR3 DNA reads TGTGCCAGCCAGCACACGATTCAAGAGACCCAGTACTTC. As protein: CASQHTIQETQYF.

The chain is built from TRBV27 and TRBJ2-7; maybe TRBD2 (6 bases). This CDR3 spans 14 amino acids. V was pared by 2 bases and J by 6 bases, with 14 bases between. Germline CDR1 and CDR2: MNHEY and SMNVEV (reference sequence). The DNA for the CDR3 is TGTGCCAGCAGTTTAAATATATGGGGAGGCGAGCAGTACTTC. This encodes CASSLNIWGGEQYF.

This chain uses TRBV19 with TRBJ1-2; 8 bases agree with TRBD1. CDR3 length: 13 amino acids. Germline CDR1 LNHDA, CDR2 SQIVND (reference sequence). V dropped 5 bases and J dropped 2; count of bases not matched to a gene: 1. DNA of the CDR3: TGTGCCAGTAGTCGGACAGGGAACTATGGCTACACCTTC. It encodes CASSRTGNYGYTF.

CDR3: CASSKRQGKDYGYTF. CDR3 DNA sequence: TGTGCCAGCAGCAAGAGACAGGGGAAGGACTATGGCTACACCTTC. This chain connects TRBV5-8 to TRBJ1-2; 8 nucleotides align to TRBD1. This CDR3 contains 15 residues. The trim removed 4 bases at V and 3 bases at J, leaving 8 bases unmatched. From germline, CDR1 is SGHTS and CDR2 YDEGEE.

In nucleotides, the CDR3 is TGTGCCAGCAGCTTGGGGGACAGTCTCCGGTACTTC. Amino acid sequence: CASSLGDSLRYF. V usage is TRBV7-9 and J usage is TRBJ2-7; 7 bases agree with TRBD1. CDR1 is SEHNR and CDR2 is FQNEAQ in the germline V gene (reference sequence). V shed 3 bases, J shed 12 bases, and the junction held 8 bases outside the gene matches. This CDR3 comprises 12 residues.

This clone was seen only once. Other DNA sequences of this sample code for an identical CDR3. The chain combines TRBV18 with TRBJ2-5; D is uncertain. The CDR3 loop spans 12 amino acids. The V end lost 3 bases, the J end lost 4 bases, and 6 bases lay between the germline ends. CDR1 KGHSH and CDR2 LQKENI come from the germline V gene. The CDR3 sequence: CASSPVRETQYF. In DNA, the CDR3 is TGTGCCAGCTCACCTGTACGAGAGACCCAGTACTTC. The whole variable domain, filled in from reference TRBV18 and TRBJ2-5, reads NAGVMQNPRHLVRRRGQEARLRCSPMKGHSHVYWYRQLPEEGLKFMVYLQKENIIDESGMPKERFSAEFPKEGPSILRIQQVVRGDSAAYFCASSPVRETQYFGPGTRLLVL.

The V and J genes are TRBV4-1 and TRBJ2-2; D ambiguous. The CDR3 covers 13 residues. Germline CDR1 and CDR2: MGHRA and YSYEKL. The V gene lost 0 bases and the J gene lost 5 bases, with 4 bases spanning the gap. The CDR3 DNA is TGCGCCAGCAGCCAAGAGTTGACCGGGGAGCTGTTTTTT. It translates to CASSQELTGELFF.

This sequence joins TRBV28 and TRBJ1-2; D is unclear. The CDR3 extends over 15 amino acids. V was cut by 6 bases and J by 7 bases, with 21 bases left in between. Per germline, CDR1 MDHEN and CDR2 SYDVKM. The CDR3 here is CASSAPRWEGGGYTF. The CDR3 DNA sequence: TGTGCCAGCAGCGCCCCTCGTTGGGAGGGTGGTGGCTACACCTTC.

The chain combines TRBV7-6 with TRBJ1-1, with D maybe TRBD1 (5 bases). Trimming removed 1 base from V and 0 bases from J, with 6 bases in between. In germline, CDR1 is SGHVS, CDR2 FNYEAQ. This CDR3 is 14 amino acids long. The CDR3 spells CASSLEGLNTEAFF. The CDR3 DNA reads as TGTGCCAGCAGCTTAGAGGGGTTGAACACTGAAGCTTTCTTT.

This clone was seen only a few times. The chain links TRBV23-1 to TRBJ2-7, with D perhaps matching TRBD1 or TRBD2 (5 bases each). TRBV23-1 is marked as an open reading frame, function uncertain. V was trimmed by 2 bases and J by 1 base, leaving 6 bases between them. The CDR3 spans 13 residues. The CDR3 protein is CASSQGGSYEQYF. The CDR3, as DNA: TGCGCCAGCAGTCAAGGGGGTTCCTACGAGCAGTACTTC.

The chain has TRBV5-4 and TRBJ2-2, with a weak D call TRBD2 (6 bases). V lost 5 bases and J 4 bases, leaving 15 bases between the germline ends. Germline CDR1 is SGHNT and CDR2 is YYREEE (reference sequence). There are 15 residues in the CDR3. CDR3: CASRYWGGTTGELFF. The CDR3 DNA sequence: TGTGCCAGCAGATACTGGGGAGGAACCACCGGGGAGCTGTTTTTT. Combining the CDR3 with reference TRBV5-4 and TRBJ2-2 gives the whole variable domain ETGVTQSPTHLIKTRGQQVTLRCSSQSGHNTVSWYQQALGQGPQFIFQYYREEENGRGNFPPRFSGLQFPNYSSELNVNALELDDSALYLCASRYWGGTTGELFFGEGSRLTVL.

The V and J genes are TRBV28 and TRBJ1-2, with no clear D. V lost 5 bases to trimming and J lost 8 bases, with 15 bases between them. The CDR3 has 13 residues. The germline V gene encodes CDR1 MDHEN and CDR2 SYDVKM. The CDR3 reads CASSAGPWEGYTF. CDR3 DNA: TGTGCCAGCAGTGCGGGCCCATGGGAAGGCTACACCTTC.

J is TRBJ2-1 and V is TRBV2, with a tentative D call TRBD2 (5 bases). Germline V gene lookup returns CDR1 SNHLY and CDR2 FYNNEI. The CDR3 covers 13 residues. Trimming shortened V by 4 bases and J by 4 bases, and 8 bases separated the two germline ends. CDR3 sequence: CASSGTGYNEQFF. CDR3 nucleotides: TGTGCCAGCAGTGGGACGGGGTACAATGAGCAGTTCTTC.

The CDR3 protein is CASSRNTGELFF. CDR3 bases: TGTGCCAGCTCTCGGAACACCGGGGAGCTGTTTTTT. This sequence joins TRBV18 and TRBJ2-2; D is undetermined. Between the trimmed V and J ends, which lost 6 bases and 1 base, there was a span of 3 bases. Germline V gene data show CDR1 as KGHSH and CDR2 as LQKENI. The CDR3 sequence is 12 residues long. Looking up the rest from reference TRBV18 and TRBJ2-2 gives the full variable domain: NAGVMQNPRHLVRRRGQEARLRCSPMKGHSHVYWYRQLPEEGLKFMVYLQKENIIDESGMPKERFSAEFPKEGPSILRIQQVVRGDSAAYFCASSRNTGELFFGEGSRLTVL.

J is TRBJ1-1 and V is TRBV5-4; unclear D gene. There are 15 residues in the CDR3. CDR1 SGHNT and CDR2 YYREEE come from the germline V gene (reference sequence). Trimming shortened V by 2 bases and J by 0 bases, and 11 bases separated the two germline ends. CDR3 DNA: TGTGCCAGCAGCTTAGATTTTCTCATGAACACTGAAGCTTTCTTT. Amino acids: CASSLDFLMNTEAFF. The full variable domain, with the rest looked up from reference TRBV5-4 and TRBJ1-1, is ETGVTQSPTHLIKTRGQQVTLRCSSQSGHNTVSWYQQALGQGPQFIFQYYREEENGRGNFPPRFSGLQFPNYSSELNVNALELDDSALYLCASSLDFLMNTEAFFGQGTRLTVV.

This chain connects TRBV18 to TRBJ2-7, with TRBD2 as a possible D gene (5 bases). The CDR3 is 14 amino acids. Trimming took 2 bases from V and 3 from J, leaving 11 bases between them. Per the germline V gene, CDR1 is KGHSH and CDR2 is LQKENI. The chain's CDR3 is CASSPTGNLYEQYF. The CDR3 region has the DNA TGTGCCAGCTCACCAACCGGGAACCTCTACGAGCAGTACTTC.

V is TRBV7-2 and J is TRBJ2-2; D possibly corresponds to TRBD2 (6 bases). This CDR3 contains 14 residues. Per germline, CDR1 SGHTA and CDR2 FQGNSA. V was cut by 8 bases and J by 7 bases, with 17 bases left in between. The CDR3 sequence: CASRETRGDGELFF. The CDR3 bases are TGTGCCAGCCGGGAGACGCGGGGCGACGGGGAGCTGTTTTTT.

The J gene is TRBJ2-1, the V gene TRBV11-1; a weak D match, TRBD1 (6 bases). CDR3 length: 16 residues. The germline gives CDR1 SGHAT, CDR2 FQDESV (reference sequence). V was clipped by 4 bases and J by 2 bases, with 15 bases between them. The CDR3 sequence is CASSSVRDTTYNEQFF. CDR3 bases: TGTGCCAGCAGCTCGGTCCGGGACACGACCTACAATGAGCAGTTCTTC.